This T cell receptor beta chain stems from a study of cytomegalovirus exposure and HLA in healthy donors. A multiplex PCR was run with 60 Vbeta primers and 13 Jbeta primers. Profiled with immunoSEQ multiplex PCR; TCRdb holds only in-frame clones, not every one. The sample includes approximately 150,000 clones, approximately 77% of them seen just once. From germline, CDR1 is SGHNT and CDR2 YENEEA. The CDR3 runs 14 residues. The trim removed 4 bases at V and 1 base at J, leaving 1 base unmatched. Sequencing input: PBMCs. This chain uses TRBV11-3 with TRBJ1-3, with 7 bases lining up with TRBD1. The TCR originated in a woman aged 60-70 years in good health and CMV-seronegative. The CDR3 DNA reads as TGTGCCAGCAGCTCACAGGGGTCTGGAAACACCATATATTTT. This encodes CASSSQGSGNTIYF.